Detailed here is one T cell receptor (beta chain). The CDR3 length is 13 residues. CDR1 and CDR2 (germline): MNHEY, SVGAGI. Trimming took off 5 bases at V and 5 bases at J, with 11 bases between the two ends. The sample belongs to a study of siplizumab effects on memory and regulatory T cells. Assay: immunoSEQ multiplex PCR; the TCRdb copy retains only in-frame clones and omits some. The sample comprises 70,000 to 95,000 clones, 95% to 97% of which are singletons, and roughly 0.033% rests with the top ten. Sequencing was carried out using naive CD4+ T cells sorted from blood. The gene calls are TRBV6-5 and TRBJ2-3, with unresolved D. The TCR comes from a human donor in good health. The CDR3: CASSLYAVDTQYF. For the CDR3, the DNA is TGTGCCAGCAGTCTCTACGCCGTAGATACGCAGTATTTT.